The entry that follows covers one T cell receptor beta chain sequence. Its antigen target is currently unknown. This CDR3 fails to terminate in the conserved phenylalanine or tryptophan, so it likely reflects a read error. Because the CDR3's place on the DNA is in doubt, the DNA is left out and the CDR3 is given as listed by TCRdb. This entry is derived from a study of tumor-infiltrating lymphocytes in oesophageal squamous cell carcinoma listed by TCRdb under 2016. The CDR3 spans 16 residues, counting both ends. The germline V gene gives CDR1 as SGHTA and CDR2 as FQGNSA. The method was PCR. These reads were obtained on an Illumina HiSeq 2000. Starting from the raw public reads, TCRdb applied fastp trimming at Q25, assembled clones with MiXCR and retained in-frame beta chains. One record per CDR3 amino acid sequence lists the most common genes and DNA. The sample data list under 15,000 distinct CDR3 sequences, and approximately 52% of these were observed just once. Over 25% of the sample is held by the ten biggest clonotypes.

Sequencing was performed on esophageal tumor tissue. The rearranged chain carries TRBV7-2 and TRBJ2-3; the table's D call of TRBD2 was not tested on the DNA. The sequence was obtained from a female donor with esophageal squamous cell carcinoma. The CDR3 amino acid sequence is: CASTLAAGANEQYFGP.